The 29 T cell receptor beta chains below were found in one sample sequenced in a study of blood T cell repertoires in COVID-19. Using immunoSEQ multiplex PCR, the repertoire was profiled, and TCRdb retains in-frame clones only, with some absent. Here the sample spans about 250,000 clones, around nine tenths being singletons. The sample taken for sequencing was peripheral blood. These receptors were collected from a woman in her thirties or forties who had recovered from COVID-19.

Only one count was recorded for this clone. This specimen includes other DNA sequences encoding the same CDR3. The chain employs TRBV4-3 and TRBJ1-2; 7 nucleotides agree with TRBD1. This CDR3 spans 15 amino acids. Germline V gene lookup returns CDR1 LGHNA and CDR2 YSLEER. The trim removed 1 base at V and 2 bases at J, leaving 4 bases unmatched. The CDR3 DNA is TGCGCCAGCAGCCAAGGGACAGGCGTGAACTATGGCTACACCTTC. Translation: CASSQGTGVNYGYTF.

CDR3 nucleotide sequence: TGTGCCAGCAGCCCCCGGACAGGCGGCTACACCTTC. This encodes CASSPRTGGYTF. This sequence joins TRBV7-8 and TRBJ1-2, with TRBD1 matching over 7 bases. The CDR3 consists of 12 residues. The germline gives CDR1 SGHVS, CDR2 FQNEAQ. With V trimmed by 5 bases and J by 8 bases, 5 bases remained unmatched.

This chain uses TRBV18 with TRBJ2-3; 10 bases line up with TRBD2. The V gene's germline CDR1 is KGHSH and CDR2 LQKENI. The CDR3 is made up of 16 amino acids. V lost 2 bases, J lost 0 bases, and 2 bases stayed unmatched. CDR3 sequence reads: CASSPGLAVSTDTQYF. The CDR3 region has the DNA TGTGCCAGCTCACCAGGACTAGCGGTTAGCACAGATACGCAGTATTTT. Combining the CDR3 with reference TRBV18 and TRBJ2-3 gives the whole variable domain NAGVMQNPRHLVRRRGQEARLRCSPMKGHSHVYWYRQLPEEGLKFMVYLQKENIIDESGMPKERFSAEFPKEGPSILRIQQVVRGDSAAYFCASSPGLAVSTDTQYFGPGTRLTVL.

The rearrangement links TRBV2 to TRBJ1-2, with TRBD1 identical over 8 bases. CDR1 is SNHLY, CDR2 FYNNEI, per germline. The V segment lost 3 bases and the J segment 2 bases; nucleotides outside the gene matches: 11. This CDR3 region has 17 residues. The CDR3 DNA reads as TGTGCCAGCAGTGATGGTAGGGGGACAGGCGAAAACTATGGCTACACCTTC. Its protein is CASSDGRGTGENYGYTF.

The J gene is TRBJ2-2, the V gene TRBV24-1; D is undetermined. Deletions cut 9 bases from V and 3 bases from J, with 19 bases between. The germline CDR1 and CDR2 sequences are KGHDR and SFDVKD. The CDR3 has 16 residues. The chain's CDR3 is CATRSSSVDYTGELFF. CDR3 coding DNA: TGTGCCACCCGCTCCAGTAGTGTCGACTACACCGGGGAGCTGTTTTTT.

The CDR3 DNA reads TGTGCCAGCACCCAACGGGAGGGGTATGGCTACACCTTC. This gives the protein CASTQREGYGYTF. This sequence joins TRBV6-1 and TRBJ1-2; D is possibly TRBD1 (5 bases). Germline V gene sequence: CDR1 MNHNS, CDR2 SASEGT. The CDR3 sequence is 13 residues long. V lost 7 bases and J lost 5, with 14 bases in between.

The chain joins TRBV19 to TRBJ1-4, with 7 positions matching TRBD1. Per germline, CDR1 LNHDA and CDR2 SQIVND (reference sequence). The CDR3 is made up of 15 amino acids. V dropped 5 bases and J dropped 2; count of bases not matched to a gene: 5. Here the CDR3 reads CASSPLRGTNEKLFF. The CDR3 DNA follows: TGTGCCAGTAGTCCCCTCAGGGGGACTAATGAAAAACTGTTTTTT.

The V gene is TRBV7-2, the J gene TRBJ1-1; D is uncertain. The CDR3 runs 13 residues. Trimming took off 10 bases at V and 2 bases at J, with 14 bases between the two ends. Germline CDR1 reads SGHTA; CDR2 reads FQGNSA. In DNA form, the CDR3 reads TGTGCCACCCTTCGAGAGAGAAACACTGAAGCTTTCTTT. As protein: CATLRERNTEAFF.

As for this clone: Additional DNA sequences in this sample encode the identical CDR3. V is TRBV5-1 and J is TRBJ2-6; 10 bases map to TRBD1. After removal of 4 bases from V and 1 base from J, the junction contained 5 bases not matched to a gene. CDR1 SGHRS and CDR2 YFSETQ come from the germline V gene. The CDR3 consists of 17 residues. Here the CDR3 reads CASSLGTGESGANVLTF. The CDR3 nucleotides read TGCGCCAGCAGCCTCGGGACAGGGGAATCTGGGGCCAACGTCCTGACTTTC.

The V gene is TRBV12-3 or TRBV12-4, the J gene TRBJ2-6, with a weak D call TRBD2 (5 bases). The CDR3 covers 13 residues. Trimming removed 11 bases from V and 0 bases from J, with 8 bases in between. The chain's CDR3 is CALRGSGANVLTF. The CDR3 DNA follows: TGTGCCCTACGGGGCTCTGGGGCCAACGTCCTGACTTTC.

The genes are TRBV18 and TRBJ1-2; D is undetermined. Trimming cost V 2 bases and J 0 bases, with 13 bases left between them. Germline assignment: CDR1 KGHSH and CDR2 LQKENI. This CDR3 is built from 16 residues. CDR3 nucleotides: TGTGCCAGCTCACCAATGGTGGCAGAAACTAACTATGGCTACACCTTC. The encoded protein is CASSPMVAETNYGYTF.

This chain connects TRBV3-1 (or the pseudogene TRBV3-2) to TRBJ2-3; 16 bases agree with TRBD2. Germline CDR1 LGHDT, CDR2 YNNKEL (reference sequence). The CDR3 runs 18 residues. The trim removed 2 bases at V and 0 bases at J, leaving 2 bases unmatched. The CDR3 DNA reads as TGTGCCAGCAGCCAACCGGGACTAGCGGGGGGGAGCACAGATACGCAGTATTTT. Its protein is CASSQPGLAGGSTDTQYF.

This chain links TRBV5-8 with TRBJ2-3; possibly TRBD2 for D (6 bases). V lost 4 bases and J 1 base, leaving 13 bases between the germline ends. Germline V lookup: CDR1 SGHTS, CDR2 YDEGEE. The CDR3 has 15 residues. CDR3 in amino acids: CASSPGGSRTDTQYF. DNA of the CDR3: TGTGCCAGCAGCCCTGGGGGGAGTCGCACAGATACGCAGTATTTT.

The CDR3 DNA reads TGTGCCAGCCGGAGGGGAGGGGGAAGCTATGGCTACACCTTC. This translates into CASRRGGGSYGYTF. J is TRBJ1-2 and V is TRBV2, with D possibly being TRBD1 (6 bases). The CDR3 loop spans 14 amino acids. Germline-derived CDR1 and CDR2 are SNHLY and FYNNEI. Trimming removed 8 bases from V and 4 bases from J, with 17 bases in between.

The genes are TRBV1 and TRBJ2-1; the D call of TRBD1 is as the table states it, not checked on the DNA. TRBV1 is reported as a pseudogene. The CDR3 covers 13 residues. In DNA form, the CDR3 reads TGCACCAAAACAGGGGGCGCTTACAATGAGCAGTTCTTC. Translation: CTKTGGAYNEQFF.

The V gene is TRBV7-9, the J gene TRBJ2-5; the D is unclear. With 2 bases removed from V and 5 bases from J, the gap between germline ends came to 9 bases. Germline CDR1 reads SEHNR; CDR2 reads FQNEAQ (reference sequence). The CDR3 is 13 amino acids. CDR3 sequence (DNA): TGTGCCAGCAGCTTATCTCTGAGGGAGACCCAGTACTTC. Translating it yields CASSLSLRETQYF. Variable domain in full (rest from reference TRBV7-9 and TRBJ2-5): DTGVSQNPRHKITKRGQNVTFRCDPISEHNRLYWYRQTLGQGPEFLTYFQNEAQLEKSRLLSDRFSAERPKGSFSTLEIQRTEQGDSAMYLCASSLSLRETQYFGPGTRLLVL.

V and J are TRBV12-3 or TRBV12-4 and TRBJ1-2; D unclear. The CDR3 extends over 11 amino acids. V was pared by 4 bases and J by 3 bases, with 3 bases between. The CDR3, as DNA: TGTGCCAGCAGTTCGTACTATGGCTACACCTTC. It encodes CASSSYYGYTF.

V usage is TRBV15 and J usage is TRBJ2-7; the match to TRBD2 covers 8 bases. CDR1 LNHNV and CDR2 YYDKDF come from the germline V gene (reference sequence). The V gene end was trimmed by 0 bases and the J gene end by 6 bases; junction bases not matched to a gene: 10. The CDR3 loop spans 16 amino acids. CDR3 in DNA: TGTGCCACCAGCAGAGAACAGGCTAGCGGGTCACGCGAGCAGTACTTC. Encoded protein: CATSREQASGSREQYF.

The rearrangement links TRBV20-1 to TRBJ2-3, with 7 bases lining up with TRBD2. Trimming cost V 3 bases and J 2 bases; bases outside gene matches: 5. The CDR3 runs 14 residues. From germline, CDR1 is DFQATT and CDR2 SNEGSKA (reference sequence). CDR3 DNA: TGCAGTGCTAGTCGGCGGGAGTTCACAGATACGCAGTATTTT. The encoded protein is CSASRREFTDTQYF.

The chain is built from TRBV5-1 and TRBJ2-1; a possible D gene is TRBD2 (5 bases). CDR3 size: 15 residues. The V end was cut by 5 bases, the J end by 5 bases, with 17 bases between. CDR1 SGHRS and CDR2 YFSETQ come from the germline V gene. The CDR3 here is CASSPYRSGNNEQFF. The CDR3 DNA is TGCGCCAGCAGTCCCTACCGTTCCGGGAACAATGAGCAGTTCTTC.

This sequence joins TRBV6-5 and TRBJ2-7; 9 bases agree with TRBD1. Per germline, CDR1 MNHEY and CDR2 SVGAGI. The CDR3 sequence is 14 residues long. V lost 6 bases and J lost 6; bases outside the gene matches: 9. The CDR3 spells CASRVGQGSGEQYF. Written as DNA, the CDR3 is TGTGCCAGCAGAGTGGGACAGGGTTCGGGCGAGCAGTACTTC.

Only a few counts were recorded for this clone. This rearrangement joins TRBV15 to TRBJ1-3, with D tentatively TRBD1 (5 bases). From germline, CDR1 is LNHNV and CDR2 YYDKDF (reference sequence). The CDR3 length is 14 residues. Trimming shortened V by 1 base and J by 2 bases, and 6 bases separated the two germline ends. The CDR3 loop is CATSRVGAGNTIYF. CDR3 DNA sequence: TGTGCCACCAGCAGAGTAGGGGCTGGAAACACCATATATTTT.

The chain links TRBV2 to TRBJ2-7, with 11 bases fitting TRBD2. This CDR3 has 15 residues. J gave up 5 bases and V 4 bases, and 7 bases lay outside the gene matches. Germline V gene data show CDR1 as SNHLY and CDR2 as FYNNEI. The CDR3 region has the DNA TGTGCCAGCAGTGCCAGCACTAGCGGGAGAGACGAGCAGTACTTC. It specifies CASSASTSGRDEQYF.

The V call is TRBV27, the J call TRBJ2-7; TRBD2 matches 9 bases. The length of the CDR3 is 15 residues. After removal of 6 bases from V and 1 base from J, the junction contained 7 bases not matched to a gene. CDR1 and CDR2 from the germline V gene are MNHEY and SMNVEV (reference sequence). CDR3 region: CASSNLAGDSYEQYF. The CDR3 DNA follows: TGTGCCAGCAGCAACTTAGCGGGGGATTCCTACGAGCAGTACTTC.

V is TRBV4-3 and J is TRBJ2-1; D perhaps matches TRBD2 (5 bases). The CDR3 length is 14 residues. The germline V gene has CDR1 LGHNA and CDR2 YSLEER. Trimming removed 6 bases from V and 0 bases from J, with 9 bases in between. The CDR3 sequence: CASSRTFSYNEQFF. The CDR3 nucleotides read TGCGCCAGCAGTCGGACTTTCTCCTACAATGAGCAGTTCTTC.

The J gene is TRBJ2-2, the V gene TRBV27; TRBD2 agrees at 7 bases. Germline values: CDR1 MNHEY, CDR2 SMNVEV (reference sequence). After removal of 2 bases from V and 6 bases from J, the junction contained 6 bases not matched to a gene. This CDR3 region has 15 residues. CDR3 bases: TGTGCCAGCAGTTTAAGGGAGGGGTTGGCCGGGGAGCTGTTTTTT. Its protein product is CASSLREGLAGELFF.

Here the CDR3 reads CASSIQGDLYEQYF. The DNA for the CDR3 is TGTGCCAGTAGTATACAGGGGGACCTCTACGAGCAGTACTTC. The V and J genes are TRBV19 and TRBJ2-7; 7 bases agree with TRBD1. Germline V gene sequence: CDR1 LNHDA, CDR2 SQIVND (reference sequence). V was clipped by 2 bases and J by 3 bases; unmatched bases: 4. This CDR3 region has 14 residues.

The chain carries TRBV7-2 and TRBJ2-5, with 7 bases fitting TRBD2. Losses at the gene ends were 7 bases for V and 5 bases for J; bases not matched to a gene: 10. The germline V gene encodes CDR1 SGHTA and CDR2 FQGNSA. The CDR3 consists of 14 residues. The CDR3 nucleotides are TGTGCCAGCACCTTGGGAGGGTACCGGGAGACCCAGTACTTC. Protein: CASTLGGYRETQYF.

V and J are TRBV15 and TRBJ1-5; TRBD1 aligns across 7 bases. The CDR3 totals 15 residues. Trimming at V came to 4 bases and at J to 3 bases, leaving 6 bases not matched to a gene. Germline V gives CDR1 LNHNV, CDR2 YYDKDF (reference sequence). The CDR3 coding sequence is TGTGCCACCAGCACCCTGACAGGGTACAATCAGCCCCAGCATTTT. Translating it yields CATSTLTGYNQPQHF.